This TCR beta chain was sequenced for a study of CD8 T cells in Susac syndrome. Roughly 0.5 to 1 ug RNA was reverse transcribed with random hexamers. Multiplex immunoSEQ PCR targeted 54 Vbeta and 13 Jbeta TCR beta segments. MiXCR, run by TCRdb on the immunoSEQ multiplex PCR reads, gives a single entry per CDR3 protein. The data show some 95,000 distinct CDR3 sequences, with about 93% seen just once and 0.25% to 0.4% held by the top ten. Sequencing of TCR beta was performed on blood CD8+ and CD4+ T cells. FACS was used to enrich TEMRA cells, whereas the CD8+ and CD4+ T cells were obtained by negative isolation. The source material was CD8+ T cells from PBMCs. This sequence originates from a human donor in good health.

The CDR3: CASSLAETDTQYF. CDR3 in DNA: TGTGCCAGCAGTTTAGCAGAGACAGATACGCAGTATTTT. This rearrangement joins TRBV27 to TRBJ2-3, with D unresolved. Germline CDR1 and CDR2: MNHEY and SMNVEV (reference sequence). The CDR3 is made up of 13 amino acids. With 2 bases removed from V and 3 bases from J, the gap between germline ends came to 6 bases.